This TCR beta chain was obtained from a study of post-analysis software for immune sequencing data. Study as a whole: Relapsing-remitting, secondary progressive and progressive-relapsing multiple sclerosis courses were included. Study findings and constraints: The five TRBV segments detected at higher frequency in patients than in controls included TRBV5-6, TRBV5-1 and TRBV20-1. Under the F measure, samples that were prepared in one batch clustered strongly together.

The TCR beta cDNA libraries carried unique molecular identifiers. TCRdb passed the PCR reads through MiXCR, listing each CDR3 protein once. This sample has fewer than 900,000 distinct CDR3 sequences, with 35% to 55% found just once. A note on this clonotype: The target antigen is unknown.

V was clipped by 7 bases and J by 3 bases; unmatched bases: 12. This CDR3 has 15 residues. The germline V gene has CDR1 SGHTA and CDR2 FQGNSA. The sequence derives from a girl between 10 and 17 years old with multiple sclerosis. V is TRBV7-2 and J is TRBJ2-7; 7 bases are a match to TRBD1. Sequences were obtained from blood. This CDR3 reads CASKPGTVVHYEQYF. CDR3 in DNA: TGTGCCAGCAAACCTGGGACAGTGGTCCACTACGAGCAGTACTTC.